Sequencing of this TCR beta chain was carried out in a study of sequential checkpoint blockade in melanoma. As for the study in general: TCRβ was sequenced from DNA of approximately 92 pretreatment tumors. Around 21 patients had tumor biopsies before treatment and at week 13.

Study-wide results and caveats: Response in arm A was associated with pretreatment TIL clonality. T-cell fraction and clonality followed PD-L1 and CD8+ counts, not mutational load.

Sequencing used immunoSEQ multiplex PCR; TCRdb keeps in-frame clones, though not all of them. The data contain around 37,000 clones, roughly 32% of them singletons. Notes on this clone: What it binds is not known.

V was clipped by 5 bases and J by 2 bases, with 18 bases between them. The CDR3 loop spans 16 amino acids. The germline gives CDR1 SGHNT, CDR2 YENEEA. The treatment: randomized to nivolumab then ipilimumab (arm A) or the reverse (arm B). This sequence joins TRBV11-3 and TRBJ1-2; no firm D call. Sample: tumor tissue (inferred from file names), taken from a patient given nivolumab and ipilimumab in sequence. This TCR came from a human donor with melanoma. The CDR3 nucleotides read TGTGCCAGCAGCCCCCGAGCATCGAGGGAGAACTATGGCTACACCTTC. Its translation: CASSPRASRENYGYTF.